A selection of T cell receptor beta chains follows, all from one sample in a study of a mutant IDH1 vaccine in newly diagnosed glioma. Profiling relied on immunoSEQ multiplex PCR, and the TCRdb table lists in-frame clones only, not all of them. The sample lists around 40,000 clones; approximately 80% were seen once. The antigens these receptors bind are not known. The sequences come from PBMCs, collected from a glioma patient whose treatment included an IDH1 peptide vaccine. The receptor source for this set is a man younger than 30 with glioma. Some clones in this sample may be carry-over from other donors' samples. Each CDR3 is given with its conserved first and last residue. D genes are given only for firm matches. Clone size, where shown, is once, few, many, or a class for clones that have expanded.

TRBV6-5	-	TRBJ1-3	-	TGTGCCAGCAGTTACTCGCCGGGACGAGGAAACACCATATATTTT	CASSYSPGRGNTIYF
TRBV6-5	-	TRBJ2-1	TRBD2	TGTGCCAGCAGTCGACTAGCGGGAGGCAATGAGCAGTTCTTC	CASSRLAGGNEQFF
TRBV6-6	-	TRBJ1-2	-	TGTGCCAGCAGTTACCCACTCGAGACCGGGGGCGGCTACACCTTC	CASSYPLETGGGYTF
TRBV11-2	-	TRBJ2-7	-	TGTGCCAGCAGCTTAGTTGCTGGGGAGCAGTACTTC	CASSLVAGEQYF
TRBV29-1	-	TRBJ1-2	TRBD1	TGCAGCGTTGAAGATGGAGTATGGCGGCAGGGGGCCGGTGGCTACACCTTC	CSVEDGVWRQGAGGYTF
TRBV7-9	-	TRBJ1-2	TRBD1	TGTGCCAGCAGCTTAGAAGGGACAGGGGGCAACTATGGCTACACCTTC	CASSLEGTGGNYGYTF
TRBV1	-	TRBJ1-1	-	TGCACCAGCAGCCAGGGGGGGACAGGGTTGTTGGCCACTGAAGCTTTCTTT	CTSSQGGTGLLATEAFF
TRBV6-1	-	TRBJ2-7	TRBD1	TGTGCCAGCAGTGAGGGGACAGGGCCCTACGAGCAGTACTTC	CASSEGTGPYEQYF
TRBV27	-	TRBJ1-1	-	TGTGCCAGCAGTCTACTCCGCCTCTCGGGGGGAGGTGACACTGAAGCTTTCTTT	CASSLLRLSGGGDTEAFF
TRBV7-9	-	TRBJ2-7	TRBD2	TGTGCCAGCAGCTTACGGACTAGCGGGAACGAGCAGTACTTC	CASSLRTSGNEQYF
TRBV27	-	TRBJ1-2	-	TGTGCCAGCAGGTCGCAGGCAGGCTATGGCTACACCTTC	CASRSQAGYGYTF
TRBV7-6	-	TRBJ1-1	-	TGTGCCAGCAGCCCGGGCCAAAACACTGAAGCTTTCTTT	CASSPGQNTEAFF
TRBV30	-	TRBJ1-2	-	TGTGCCTGGAGTCCCGGGGGCGAAATGTCGGGCTACACCTTC	CAWSPGGEMSGYTF
TRBV30	-	TRBJ2-5	-	TGTGCCTGGAGTCGGATTGGTGAGACCCAGTACTTC	CAWSRIGETQYF
TRBV4-1	-	TRBJ1-1	-	TGCGCCAGCAGCCAGGGGGCGGGGGTGAACACTGAAGCTTTCTTT	CASSQGAGVNTEAFF
TRBV7-6	many	TRBJ2-2	TRBD2	TGTGCCAGCAGCCTTGGACTAGCGGGGAACACCGGGGAGCTGTTTTTT	CASSLGLAGNTGELFF
TRBV5-4	-	TRBJ1-4	-	TGTGCCAGCAGCTTAGCGATTAATGAAAAACTGTTTTTT	CASSLAINEKLFF
TRBV7-3	few	TRBJ1-1	-	TGTGCCAGCAGCTTAACCCCATTGACTGAAGCTTTCTTT	CASSLTPLTEAFF
TRBV4-1	-	TRBJ2-2	TRBD1	TGCGCCAGCAGCCAAGCCGGGACAGGGTTTTTCGGGGAGCTGTTTTTT	CASSQAGTGFFGELFF
TRBV6-6	-	TRBJ1-6	TRBD1	TGTGCCAGCAGCCCCAGGGGGCGGAATTCACCCCTCCACTTT	CASSPRGRNSPLHF
TRBV25-1	-	TRBJ1-1	-	TGTGCCAGCAGTGCAGCAGGGGTCGTGGGGAACACTGAAGCTTTCTTT	CASSAAGVVGNTEAFF
TRBV10-3	-	TRBJ2-3	-	TGTGCCATCAGTGAAGTTCTTGAGGCAGATACGCAGTATTTT	CAISEVLEADTQYF
TRBV7-9	-	TRBJ2-1	TRBD1	TGTGCCAGCAGCTCACCCGGGACAGGGCACAATGAGCAGTTCTTC	CASSSPGTGHNEQFF
TRBV18	-	TRBJ2-7	-	TGTGCCAGCTCACCCCTGTTTGGGACGAGGGGCCACGAGCAGTACTTC	CASSPLFGTRGHEQYF
TRBV15	large	TRBJ2-1	-	TGTGCCACCAGCAGAGAAGGGGCCTCCTACAATGAGCAGTTCTTC	CATSREGASYNEQFF
TRBV11-1	-	TRBJ2-1	TRBD2	TGTGCCAGCAGCCTAGCGGGGGGGAGCATATACAATGAGCAGTTCTTC	CASSLAGGSIYNEQFF
TRBV5-4	-	TRBJ2-7	TRBD1	TGTGCCAGCAGCTTGTGGGGACAGGGCGGGCCGGTCGACTCCTACGAGCAGTACTTC	CASSLWGQGGPVDSYEQYF
TRBV29-1	few	TRBJ1-3	-	TGCAGCGTCGATAACCGGGGTGGAAACACCATATATTTT	CSVDNRGGNTIYF
TRBV7-9	-	TRBJ1-2	-	TGTGCCAGCAGCATCCTCTCCCGAACTAACTATGGCTACACCTTC	CASSILSRTNYGYTF
TRBV2	once	TRBJ1-2	-	TGTGCCAGCAGTGGGGGCTTATTTAACTATGGCTACACCTTC	CASSGGLFNYGYTF
TRBV7-2	-	TRBJ2-1	-	TGTGCCAGCAGCTTAGAGCGGAGCTCCTACAATGAGCAGTTCTTC	CASSLERSSYNEQFF
TRBV4-3	-	TRBJ1-1	TRBD1	TGCGCCAGCAGCCAAGGGACAGGGGATGGCTTTTCGTGGAACACTGAAGCTTTCTTT	CASSQGTGDGFSWNTEAFF
TRBV30	-	TRBJ1-5	-	TGTGCCTGGAGCGCTGACGGGAATCAGCCCCAGCATTTT	CAWSADGNQPQHF
TRBV4-3	-	TRBJ2-1	-	TGCGCCAGCAGCCAAAGGCCTATCCCTCAGGGCAGCACGCGGGCTCTATACAATGAGCAGTTCTTC	CASSQRPIPQGSTRALYNEQFF
TRBV11-2	-	TRBJ1-2	-	TGTGCCAGCAGCTTAGCACCTAACCCGAACTATGGCTACACCTTC	CASSLAPNPNYGYTF
TRBV6-5	once	TRBJ2-7	-	TGTGCCAGCATGCACCTTCGTGGCGGTATCTACGAGCAGTACTTC	CASMHLRGGIYEQYF
TRBV4-3	-	TRBJ2-3	-	TGCGCCAGCAGCCCCCGACCTACCACAGATACGCAGTATTTT	CASSPRPTTDTQYF
TRBV4-2	once	TRBJ1-5	-	TGTGCCAGCAGCCAAGATCGTCGGAACAATCAGCCCCAGCATTTT	CASSQDRRNNQPQHF
TRBV7-9	-	TRBJ2-2	-	TGTGCCAGCAGCTTAGCAGTGGTACAGTACACCGGGGAGCTGTTTTTT	CASSLAVVQYTGELFF
TRBV2	medium-sized	TRBJ1-4	-	TGTGCCAGCAGAAGGGGTCTGGATGAAAAACTGTTTTTT	CASRRGLDEKLFF
TRBV4-3	-	TRBJ1-2	-	TGCGCCAGCAGCCAAGACAGGCAGGGAATAAGGGGCTACACCTTC	CASSQDRQGIRGYTF
TRBV5-1	once	TRBJ1-2	TRBD1	TGCGCCAGCAGCTCAGGACAGGGCCTGACTTCTAACTATGGCTACACCTTC	CASSSGQGLTSNYGYTF
TRBV6-6	-	TRBJ1-2	TRBD1	TGTGCCAGCAGTTACATCAGGGGGCCAGGGAATGGCTACACCTTC	CASSYIRGPGNGYTF
TRBV6-4	few	TRBJ1-3	TRBD1	TGTGCCAGCAGGCCACCGGGACAGGGGGGAAACACCATATATTTT	CASRPPGQGGNTIYF
TRBV19	-	TRBJ2-3	TRBD2	TGTGCCAGTAGTACGGAACTAGCGGGGGGGGGCCCCACAGATACGCAGTATTTT	CASSTELAGGGPTDTQYF
TRBV30	few	TRBJ1-1	-	TGTGCCTGGAGTGTAGAAGTGATGAACACTGAAGCTTTCTTT	CAWSVEVMNTEAFF
TRBV10-3	-	TRBJ1-5	-	TGTGCCATCAGTGAGGTGACGAGGGACGAGGGTCAGCCCCAGCATTTT	CAISEVTRDEGQPQHF